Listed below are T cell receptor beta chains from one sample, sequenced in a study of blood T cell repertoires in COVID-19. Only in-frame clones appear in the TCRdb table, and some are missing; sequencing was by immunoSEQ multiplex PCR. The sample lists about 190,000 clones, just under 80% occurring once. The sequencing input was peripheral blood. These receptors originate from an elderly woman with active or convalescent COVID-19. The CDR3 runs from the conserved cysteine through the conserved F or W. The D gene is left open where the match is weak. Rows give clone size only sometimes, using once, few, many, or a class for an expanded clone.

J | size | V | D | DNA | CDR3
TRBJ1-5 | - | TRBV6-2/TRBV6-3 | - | TGTGCCAGCAGTGACCGACAGTATAGCAATCAGCCCCAGCATTTT | CASSDRQYSNQPQHF
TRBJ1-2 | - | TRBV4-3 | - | TGCGCCAGCAGCCACAGAGGACAAGGAGACTTCTATGGCTACACCTTC | CASSHRGQGDFYGYTF
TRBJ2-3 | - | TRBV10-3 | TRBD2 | TGTGCCATTGGACTAGCGGGAACAGATACGCAGTATTTT | CAIGLAGTDTQYF
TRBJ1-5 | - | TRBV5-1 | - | TGCGCCAGCAGCTTGGGGGGAGAAAGCAATCAGCCCCAGCATTTT | CASSLGGESNQPQHF
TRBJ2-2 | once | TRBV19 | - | TGTGCCAGTAGGGGACTACAGGGTAACACCGGGGAGCTGTTTTTT | CASRGLQGNTGELFF
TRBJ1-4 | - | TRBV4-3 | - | TGCGCCAGCAGCCAACCCCCAGCGAATGAAAAACTGTTTTTT | CASSQPPANEKLFF
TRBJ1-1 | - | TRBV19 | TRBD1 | TGTGCCAGTAGTGCCCTTCGAACAGGGGTGGGCACTGAAGCTTTCTTT | CASSALRTGVGTEAFF
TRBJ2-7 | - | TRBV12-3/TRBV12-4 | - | TGTGCCAGCAGTTTAGTCTCGGGAGAGCAGTACTTC | CASSLVSGEQYF
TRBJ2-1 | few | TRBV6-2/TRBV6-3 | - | TGTGCCAGCAGTTACTCTGGGGCTAGCGAAGGTGAGCAGTTCTTC | CASSYSGASEGEQFF
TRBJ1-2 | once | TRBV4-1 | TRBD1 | TGCGCCAGCAGTCCGGACAGGGCATATGGCTACACCTTC | CASSPDRAYGYTF
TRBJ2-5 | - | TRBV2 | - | TGTGCCAGCAGTGAAGTGGTCGGGCAAGAGACCCAGTACTTC | CASSEVVGQETQYF
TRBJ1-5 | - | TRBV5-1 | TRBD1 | TGCGCCAGCAGCTTGTGGGGGACAGACAATCAGCCCCAGCATTTT | CASSLWGTDNQPQHF
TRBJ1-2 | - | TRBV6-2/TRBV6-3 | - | TGTGCCAGCAGTTACTGGGCCACTAACTATGGCTACACCTTC | CASSYWATNYGYTF
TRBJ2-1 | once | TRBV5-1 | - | TGCGCCAGCAGCTTGGACCTGACAACGGACTCCTACAATGAGCAGTTCTTC | CASSLDLTTDSYNEQFF